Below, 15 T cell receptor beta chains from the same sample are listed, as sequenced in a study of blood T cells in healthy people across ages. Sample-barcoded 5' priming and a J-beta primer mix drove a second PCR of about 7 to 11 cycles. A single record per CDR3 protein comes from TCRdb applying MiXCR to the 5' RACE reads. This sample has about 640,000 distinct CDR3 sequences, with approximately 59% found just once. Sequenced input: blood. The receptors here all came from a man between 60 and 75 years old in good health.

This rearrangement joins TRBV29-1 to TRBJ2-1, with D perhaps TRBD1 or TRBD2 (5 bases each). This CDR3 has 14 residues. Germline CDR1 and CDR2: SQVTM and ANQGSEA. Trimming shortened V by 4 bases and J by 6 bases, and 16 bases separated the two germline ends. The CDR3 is CSVAKGTFPNEQFF. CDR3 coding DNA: TGCAGCGTTGCAAAGGGGACCTTCCCCAATGAGCAGTTCTTC.

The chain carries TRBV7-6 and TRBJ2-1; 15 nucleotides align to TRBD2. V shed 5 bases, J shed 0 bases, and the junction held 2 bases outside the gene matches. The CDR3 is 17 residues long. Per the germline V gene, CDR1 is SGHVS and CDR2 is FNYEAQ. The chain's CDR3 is CASSGLAGGSSYNEQFF. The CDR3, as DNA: TGTGCCAGCAGCGGACTAGCGGGAGGGAGCTCCTACAATGAGCAGTTCTTC.

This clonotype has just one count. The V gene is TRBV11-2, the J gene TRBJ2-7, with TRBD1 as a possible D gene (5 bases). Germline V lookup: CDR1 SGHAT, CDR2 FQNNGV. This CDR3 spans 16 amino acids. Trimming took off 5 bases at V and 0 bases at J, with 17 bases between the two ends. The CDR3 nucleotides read TGTGCCAGCAGCCCCCAGGGCAGGTACCGCTCCTACGAGCAGTACTTC. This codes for CASSPQGRYRSYEQYF.

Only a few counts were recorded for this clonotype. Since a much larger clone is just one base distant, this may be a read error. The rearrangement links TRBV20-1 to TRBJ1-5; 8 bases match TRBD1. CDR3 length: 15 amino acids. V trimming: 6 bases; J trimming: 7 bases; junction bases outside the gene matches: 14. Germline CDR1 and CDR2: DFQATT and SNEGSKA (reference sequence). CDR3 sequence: CSATSTGGLKQPQHF. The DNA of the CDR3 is TGCAGTGCCACCTCAACAGGGGGACTCAAGCAGCCCCAGCATTTT.

The chain's CDR3 is CATSRSANGLGETQYF. CDR3 in DNA: TGTGCCACCAGCAGATCCGCTAACGGACTAGGGGAGACCCAGTACTTC. The chain carries TRBV15 and TRBJ2-7, with 7 nucleotides matching TRBD2. The J call may be faulty, since TRBJ2-5 better matches the DNA end. Germline CDR1 and CDR2: LNHNV and YYDKDF (reference sequence). This CDR3 comprises 16 residues.

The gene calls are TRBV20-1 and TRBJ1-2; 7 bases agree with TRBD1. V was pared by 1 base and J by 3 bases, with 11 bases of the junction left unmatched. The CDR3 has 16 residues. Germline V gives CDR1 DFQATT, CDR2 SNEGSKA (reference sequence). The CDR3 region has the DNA TGCAGTGCTAGAGTGGCACAGGGGATGGGTGACTATGGCTACACCTTC. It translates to CSARVAQGMGDYGYTF.

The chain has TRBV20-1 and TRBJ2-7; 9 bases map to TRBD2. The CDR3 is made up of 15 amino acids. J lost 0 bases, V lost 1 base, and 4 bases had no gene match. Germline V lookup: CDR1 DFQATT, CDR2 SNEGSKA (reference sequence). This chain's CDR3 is CSARGLAGDSYEQYF. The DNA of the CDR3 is TGCAGTGCTAGAGGCTTAGCGGGGGACTCCTACGAGCAGTACTTC.

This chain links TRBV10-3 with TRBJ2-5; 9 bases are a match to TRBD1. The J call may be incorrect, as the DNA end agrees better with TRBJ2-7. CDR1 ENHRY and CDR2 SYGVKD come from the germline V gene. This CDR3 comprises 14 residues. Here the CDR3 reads CAISTGTGYPEQYF. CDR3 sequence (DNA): TGTGCCATCAGCACCGGGACAGGGTATCCCGAGCAGTACTTC.

The CDR3 DNA is TGTGCCAGCAGCCCTACCGGGACAGGGAATTACGAGCAGTACTTC. As protein: CASSPTGTGNYEQYF. V and J are TRBV4-2 and TRBJ2-4, with 9 bases aligning to TRBD1. Matching the DNA end better, TRBJ2-7 makes the J call doubtful. This CDR3 region has 15 residues. CDR1 is LGHNA, CDR2 YNFKEQ, per germline.

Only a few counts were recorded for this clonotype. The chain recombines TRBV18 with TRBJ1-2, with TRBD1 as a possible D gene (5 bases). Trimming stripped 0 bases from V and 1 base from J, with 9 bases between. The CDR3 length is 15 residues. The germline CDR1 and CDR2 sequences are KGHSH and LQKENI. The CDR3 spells CASSPPHDSNYGYTF. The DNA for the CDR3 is TGTGCCAGCTCACCACCTCACGACAGTAACTATGGCTACACCTTC.

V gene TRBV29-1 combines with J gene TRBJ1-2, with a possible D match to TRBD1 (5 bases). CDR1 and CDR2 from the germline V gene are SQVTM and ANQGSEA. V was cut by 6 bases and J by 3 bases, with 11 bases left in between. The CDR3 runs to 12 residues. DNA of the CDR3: TGCAGCGTAAGGGGTCCGGACTATGGCTACACCTTC. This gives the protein CSVRGPDYGYTF.

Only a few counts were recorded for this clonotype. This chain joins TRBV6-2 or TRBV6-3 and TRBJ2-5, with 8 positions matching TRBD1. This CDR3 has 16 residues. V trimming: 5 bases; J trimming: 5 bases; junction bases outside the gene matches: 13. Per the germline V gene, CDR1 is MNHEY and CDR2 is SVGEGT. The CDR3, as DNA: TGTGCCAGCAGTCCCTGGACAGGGCTCGTGATGGAGACCCAGTACTTC. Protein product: CASSPWTGLVMETQYF.

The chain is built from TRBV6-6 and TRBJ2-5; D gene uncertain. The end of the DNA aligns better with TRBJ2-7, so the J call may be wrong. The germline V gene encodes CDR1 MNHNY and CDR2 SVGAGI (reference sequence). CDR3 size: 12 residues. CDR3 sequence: CASSLSRNEQYF. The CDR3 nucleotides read TGTGCCAGCAGCCTTTCAAGGAACGAGCAGTACTTC.

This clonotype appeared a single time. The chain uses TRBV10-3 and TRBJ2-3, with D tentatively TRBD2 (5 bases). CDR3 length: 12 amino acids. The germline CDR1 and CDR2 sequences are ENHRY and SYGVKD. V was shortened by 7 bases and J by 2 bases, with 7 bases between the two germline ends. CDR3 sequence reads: CAIKDSTDTQYF. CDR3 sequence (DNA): TGTGCCATCAAGGACTCCACAGATACGCAGTATTTT.

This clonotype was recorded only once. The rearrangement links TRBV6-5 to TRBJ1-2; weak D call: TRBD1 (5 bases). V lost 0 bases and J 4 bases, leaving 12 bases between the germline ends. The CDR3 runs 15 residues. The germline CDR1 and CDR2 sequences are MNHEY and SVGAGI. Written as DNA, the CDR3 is TGTGCCAGCAGTTACTCGGGCTCCGGGGGCTATGGCTACACCTTC. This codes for CASSYSGSGGYGYTF.